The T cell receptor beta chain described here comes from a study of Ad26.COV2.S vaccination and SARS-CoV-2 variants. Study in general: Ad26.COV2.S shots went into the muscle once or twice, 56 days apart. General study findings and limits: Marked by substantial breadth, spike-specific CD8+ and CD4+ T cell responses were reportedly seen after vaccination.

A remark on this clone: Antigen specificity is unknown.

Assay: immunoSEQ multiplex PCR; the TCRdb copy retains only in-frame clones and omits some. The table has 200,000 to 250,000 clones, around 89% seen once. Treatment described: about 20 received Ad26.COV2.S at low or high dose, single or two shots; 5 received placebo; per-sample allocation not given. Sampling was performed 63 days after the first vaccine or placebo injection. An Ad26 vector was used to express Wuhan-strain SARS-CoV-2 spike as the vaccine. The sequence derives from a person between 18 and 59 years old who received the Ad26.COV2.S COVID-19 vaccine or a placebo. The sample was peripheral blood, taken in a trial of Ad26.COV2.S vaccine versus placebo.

The CDR3 loop is CASSFGWGETQYF. The CDR3 nucleotides read TGTGCCAGCAGCTTTGGGTGGGGGGAGACCCAGTACTTC. J is TRBJ2-5 and V is TRBV11-1, with D tentatively TRBD1 or TRBD2 (5 bases each). The CDR3 is made up of 13 amino acids. Looked up from germline, CDR1 is SGHAT and CDR2 is FQDESV (reference sequence). V shed 3 bases and J shed 5 bases, with 10 bases lying between them. Full variable domain (outside the CDR3, taken from reference TRBV11-1 and TRBJ2-5): EAEVAQSPRYKITEKSQAVAFWCDPISGHATLYWYRQILGQGPELLVQFQDESVVDDSQLPKDRFSAERLKGVDSTLKIQPAELGDSAMYLCASSFGWGETQYFGPGTRLLVL.